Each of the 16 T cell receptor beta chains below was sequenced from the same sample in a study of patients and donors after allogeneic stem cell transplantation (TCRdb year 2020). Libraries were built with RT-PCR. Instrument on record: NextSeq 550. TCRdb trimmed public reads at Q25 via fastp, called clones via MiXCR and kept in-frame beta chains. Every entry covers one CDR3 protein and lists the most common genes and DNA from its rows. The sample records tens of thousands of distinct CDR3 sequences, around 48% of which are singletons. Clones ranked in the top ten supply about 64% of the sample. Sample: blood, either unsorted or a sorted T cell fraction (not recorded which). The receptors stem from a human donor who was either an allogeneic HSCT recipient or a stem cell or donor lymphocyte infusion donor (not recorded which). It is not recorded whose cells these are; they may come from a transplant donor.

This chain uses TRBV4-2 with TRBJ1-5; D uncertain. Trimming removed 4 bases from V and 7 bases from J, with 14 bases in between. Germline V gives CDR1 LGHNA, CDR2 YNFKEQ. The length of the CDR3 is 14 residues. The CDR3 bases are TGTGCCAGCAGCCCCGAGGGCAGCGGGCAGCCCCAGCATTTT. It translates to CASSPEGSGQPQHF.

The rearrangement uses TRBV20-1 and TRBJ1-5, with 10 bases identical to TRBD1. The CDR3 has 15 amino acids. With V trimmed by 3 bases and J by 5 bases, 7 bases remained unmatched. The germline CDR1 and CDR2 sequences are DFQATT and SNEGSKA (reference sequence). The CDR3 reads CSASGRQGAYQPQHF. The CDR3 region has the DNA TGCAGTGCTAGCGGTCGACAGGGGGCGTATCAGCCCCAGCATTTT.

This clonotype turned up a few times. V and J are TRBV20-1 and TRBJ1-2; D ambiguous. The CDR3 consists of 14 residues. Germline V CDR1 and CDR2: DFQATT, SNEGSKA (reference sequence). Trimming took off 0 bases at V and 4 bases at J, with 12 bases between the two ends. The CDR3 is CSARDYEQFYGYTF. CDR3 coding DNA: TGCAGTGCTAGAGATTACGAACAGTTCTATGGCTACACCTTC.

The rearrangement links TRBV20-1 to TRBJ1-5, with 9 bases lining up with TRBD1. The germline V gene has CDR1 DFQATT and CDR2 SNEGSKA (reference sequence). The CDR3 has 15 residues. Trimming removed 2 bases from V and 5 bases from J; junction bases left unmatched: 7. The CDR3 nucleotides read TGCAGTGCTAGAAGGACAGGGGCGGGTGATCAGCCCCAGCATTTT. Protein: CSARRTGAGDQPQHF.

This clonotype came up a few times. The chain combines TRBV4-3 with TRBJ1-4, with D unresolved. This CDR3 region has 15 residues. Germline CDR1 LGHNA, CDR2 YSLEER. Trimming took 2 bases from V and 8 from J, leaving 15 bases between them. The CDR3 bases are TGCGCCAGCAGCCAATATGGGCCCGTTGAGGAAAAACTGTTTTTT. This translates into CASSQYGPVEEKLFF.

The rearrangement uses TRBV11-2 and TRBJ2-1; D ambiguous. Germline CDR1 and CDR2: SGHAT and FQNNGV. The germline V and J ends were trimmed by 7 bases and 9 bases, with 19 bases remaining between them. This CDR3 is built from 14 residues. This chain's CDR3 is CASTPFDRNSEQFF. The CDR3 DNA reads TGTGCCAGCACCCCCTTTGATAGGAACAGTGAGCAGTTCTTC. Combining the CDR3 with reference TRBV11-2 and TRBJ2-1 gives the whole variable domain EAGVAQSPRYKIIEKRQSVAFWCNPISGHATLYWYQQILGQGPKLLIQFQNNGVVDDSQLPKDRFSAERLKGVDSTLKIQPAKLEDSAVYLCASTPFDRNSEQFFGPGTRLTVL.

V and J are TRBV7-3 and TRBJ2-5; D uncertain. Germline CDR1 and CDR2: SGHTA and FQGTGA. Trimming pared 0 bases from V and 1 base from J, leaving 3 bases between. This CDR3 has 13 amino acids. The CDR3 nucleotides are TGTGCCAGCAGCTTAACCACCCAAGAGACCCAGTACTTC. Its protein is CASSLTTQETQYF. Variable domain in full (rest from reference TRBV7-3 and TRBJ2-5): GAGVSQTPSNKVTEKGKYVELRCDPISGHTALYWYRQSLGQGPEFLIYFQGTGAADDSGLPNDRFFAVRPEGSVSTLKIQRTERGDSAVYLCASSLTTQETQYFGPGTRLLVL.

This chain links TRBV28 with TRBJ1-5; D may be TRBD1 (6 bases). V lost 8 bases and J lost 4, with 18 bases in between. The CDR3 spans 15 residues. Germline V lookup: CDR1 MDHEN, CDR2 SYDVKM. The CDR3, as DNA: TGTGCCAGCGGGCCCTCGGGGGCGAGAAATCAGCCCCAGCATTTT. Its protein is CASGPSGARNQPQHF. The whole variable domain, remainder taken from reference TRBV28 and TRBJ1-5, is DVKVTQSSRYLVKRTGEKVFLECVQDMDHENMFWYRQDPGLGLRLIYFSYDVKMKEKGDIPEGYSVSREKKERFSLILESASTNQTSMYLCASGPSGARNQPQHFGDGTRLSIL.

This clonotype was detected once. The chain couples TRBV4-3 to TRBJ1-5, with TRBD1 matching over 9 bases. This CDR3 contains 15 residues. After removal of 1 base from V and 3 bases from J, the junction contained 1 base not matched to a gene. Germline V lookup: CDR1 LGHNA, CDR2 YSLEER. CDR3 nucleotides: TGCGCCAGCAGCCAAGGGACAGGGGCCAATCAGCCCCAGCATTTT. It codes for CASSQGTGANQPQHF.

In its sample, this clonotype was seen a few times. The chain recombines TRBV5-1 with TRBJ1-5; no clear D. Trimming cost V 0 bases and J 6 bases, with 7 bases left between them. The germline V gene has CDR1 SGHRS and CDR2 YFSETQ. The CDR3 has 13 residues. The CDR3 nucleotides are TGCGCCAGCAGCTTGGAAGTAGGTCAGCCCCAGCATTTT. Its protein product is CASSLEVGQPQHF.

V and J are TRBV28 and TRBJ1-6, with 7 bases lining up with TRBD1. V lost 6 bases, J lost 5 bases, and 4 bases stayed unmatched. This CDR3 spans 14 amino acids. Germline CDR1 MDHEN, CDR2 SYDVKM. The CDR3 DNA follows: TGTGCCAGCAGCCCAGGGGGAAATAATTCACCCCTCCACTTT. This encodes CASSPGGNNSPLHF. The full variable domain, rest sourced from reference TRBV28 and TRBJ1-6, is DVKVTQSSRYLVKRTGEKVFLECVQDMDHENMFWYRQDPGLGLRLIYFSYDVKMKEKGDIPEGYSVSREKKERFSLILESASTNQTSMYLCASSPGGNNSPLHFGNGTRLTVT.

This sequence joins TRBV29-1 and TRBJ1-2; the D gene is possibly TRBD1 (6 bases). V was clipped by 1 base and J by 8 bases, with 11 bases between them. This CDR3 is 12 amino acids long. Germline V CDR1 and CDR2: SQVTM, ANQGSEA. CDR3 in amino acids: CSVEGAGVGYTF. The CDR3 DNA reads TGCAGCGTTGAAGGGGCAGGGGTAGGCTACACCTTC.

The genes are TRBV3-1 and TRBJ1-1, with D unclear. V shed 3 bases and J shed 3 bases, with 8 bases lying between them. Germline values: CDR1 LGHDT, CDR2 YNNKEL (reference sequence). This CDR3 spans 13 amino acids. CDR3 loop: CASSQEYDTEAFF. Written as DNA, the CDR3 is TGTGCCAGCAGCCAGGAGTACGACACTGAAGCTTTCTTT.

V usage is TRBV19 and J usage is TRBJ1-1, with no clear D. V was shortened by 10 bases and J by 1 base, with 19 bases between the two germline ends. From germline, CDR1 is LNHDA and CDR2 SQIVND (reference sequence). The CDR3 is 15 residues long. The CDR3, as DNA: TGTGCCACCGTAGTCCCGGGCCGAAGGAACACTGAAGCTTTCTTT. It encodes CATVVPGRRNTEAFF.

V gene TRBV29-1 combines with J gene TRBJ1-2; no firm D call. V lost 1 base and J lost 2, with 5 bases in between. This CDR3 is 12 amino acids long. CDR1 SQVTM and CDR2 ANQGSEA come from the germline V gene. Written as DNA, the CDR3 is TGCAGCGTTGAAGGGCAGAACTATGGCTACACCTTC. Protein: CSVEGQNYGYTF.

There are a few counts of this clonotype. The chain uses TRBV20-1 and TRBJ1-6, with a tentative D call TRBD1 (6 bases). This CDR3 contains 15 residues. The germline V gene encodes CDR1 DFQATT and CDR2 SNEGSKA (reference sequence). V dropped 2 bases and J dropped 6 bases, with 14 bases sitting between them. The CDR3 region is CSARKHRVFNSPLHF. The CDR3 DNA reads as TGCAGTGCTAGAAAACACAGGGTTTTTAATTCACCCCTCCACTTT.